The rows below give T cell receptor beta chains drawn from one sample of a study of control samples from healthy donors and cancer patients. TCRdb's table, derived via immunoSEQ multiplex PCR, lists solely in-frame clones and lacks some. The data show more than 45,000 clones, 85% to 95% seen once. The source material was PBMCs. These TCRs come from a man aged 25-45 years with colorectal cancer. Both conserved end residues are trimmed from each CDR3. The order of the fields is V gene, J gene, CDR3 protein.

V: TRBV19; J: TRBJ2-1; CDR3: ASSIGLNGAGGRYNEQF
V: TRBV11-2; J: TRBJ2-5; CDR3: ASSQGTSGGGYGETQY
V: TRBV4-1; J: TRBJ1-5; CDR3: ASSQWGGTQH
V: TRBV4-2; J: TRBJ1-4; CDR3: ASSPVSAPGGDEKLF
V: TRBV20-1; J: TRBJ1-1; CDR3: SAPRTAEAF
V: TRBV11-3; J: TRBJ2-1; CDR3: ASSLVNGNNEQF
V: TRBV9; J: TRBJ1-6; CDR3: ASSVAGSGSPLH
V: TRBV5-1; J: TRBJ1-6; CDR3: ASSLRQGGDSPLH
V: TRBV19; J: TRBJ1-1; CDR3: ASYGQDPMNTEAF
V: TRBV7-9; J: TRBJ2-7; CDR3: ASSLGRGKSYEQY
V: TRBV30; J: TRBJ2-2; CDR3: AALKGTGELF
V: TRBV29-1; J: TRBJ1-1; CDR3: SVENTGATEAF
V: TRBV9; J: TRBJ2-1; CDR3: ASSVQEGASYNEQF
V: TRBV6-2/TRBV6-3; J: TRBJ1-1; CDR3: ASSPRPNTEAF
V: TRBV19; J: TRBJ1-6; CDR3: ASNPTRVSPLH
V: TRBV6-6; J: TRBJ2-7; CDR3: ASTSIESSYEQY
V: TRBV5-8; J: TRBJ1-3; CDR3: ASSSGASGNTIY
V: TRBV30; J: TRBJ1-1; CDR3: AWRNRASTEAF
V: TRBV4-3; J: TRBJ2-2; CDR3: ASSQDWGTGELF
V: TRBV19; J: TRBJ2-2; CDR3: ASNHRQGAGYTGELF
V: TRBV4-1; J: TRBJ1-5; CDR3: ASSRGYGNQPQH
V: TRBV7-9; J: TRBJ2-5; CDR3: ASSLPWGAEETQY
V: TRBV4-1; J: TRBJ1-2; CDR3: ASSQVRGTAL
V: TRBV7-9; J: TRBJ1-1; CDR3: ASSLKQAGLAMNTEAF
V: TRBV4-1; J: TRBJ1-5; CDR3: ASSPRGRGDQPQH
V: TRBV24-1; J: TRBJ2-1; CDR3: ATSETYNEQF
V: TRBV4-3; J: TRBJ2-1; CDR3: ASSQGILAGPQF
V: TRBV5-4; J: TRBJ1-1; CDR3: ASSLRNTEAF
V: TRBV7-9; J: TRBJ1-1; CDR3: ASSRSWQGRAEAF
V: TRBV12-5; J: TRBJ1-1; CDR3: ASGLGAPRDTEAF
V: TRBV12-3/TRBV12-4; J: TRBJ1-2; CDR3: ASSSDSYGYT
V: TRBV5-1; J: TRBJ2-3; CDR3: ASSPVAGHLADTQY
V: TRBV11-2; J: TRBJ2-1; CDR3: ASRYVSTEQF
V: TRBV4-2; J: TRBJ2-3; CDR3: ASSPRGGVDTQY
V: TRBV5-1; J: TRBJ1-4; CDR3: ASSSGQVEKLF
V: TRBV6-1; J: TRBJ1-2; CDR3: ASSEWGGGYGYT
V: TRBV7-8; J: TRBJ1-2; CDR3: ASSLSLGGQGYGYT
V: TRBV5-6; J: TRBJ2-1; CDR3: ASSLGRNEQF
V: TRBV2; J: TRBJ2-1; CDR3: ASSGGSGGLLYNEQF
V: TRBV28; J: TRBJ1-5; CDR3: ASRTDRGNNQPQH
V: TRBV7-2; J: TRBJ2-2; CDR3: ASSPAYTGELF
V: TRBV3-1/TRBV3-2; J: TRBJ2-3; CDR3: ASSFSGGRTDTQY
V: TRBV5-1; J: TRBJ1-1; CDR3: ASSLAGGAGGAEAF
V: TRBV12-5; J: TRBJ1-3; CDR3: ASAEYNTIY
V: TRBV19; J: TRBJ2-6; CDR3: ASGITGANVLT
V: TRBV7-2; J: TRBJ2-1; CDR3: ASSLEAGIYNEQF
V: TRBV10-3; J: TRBJ2-1; CDR3: AIGRDRSYNEQF
V: TRBV11-2; J: TRBJ2-5; CDR3: ASSLLRLAGGETQY
V: TRBV6-5; J: TRBJ2-1; CDR3: ASRPPGLAYNEQF
V: TRBV11-2; J: TRBJ2-7; CDR3: ASSLVSWEQY
V: TRBV7-2; J: TRBJ1-1; CDR3: ASSLGLMNTEAF
V: TRBV14; J: TRBJ2-3; CDR3: ASSQVPVSQTTDTQY
V: TRBV6-2/TRBV6-3; J: TRBJ1-5; CDR3: ASSYGQGARQPQH
V: TRBV5-4; J: TRBJ1-2; CDR3: ASNTDTRRYGYT
V: TRBV10-2; J: TRBJ2-1; CDR3: ASSLAGGYNEQF
V: TRBV11-3; J: TRBJ1-1; CDR3: ASAWDRNTEAF